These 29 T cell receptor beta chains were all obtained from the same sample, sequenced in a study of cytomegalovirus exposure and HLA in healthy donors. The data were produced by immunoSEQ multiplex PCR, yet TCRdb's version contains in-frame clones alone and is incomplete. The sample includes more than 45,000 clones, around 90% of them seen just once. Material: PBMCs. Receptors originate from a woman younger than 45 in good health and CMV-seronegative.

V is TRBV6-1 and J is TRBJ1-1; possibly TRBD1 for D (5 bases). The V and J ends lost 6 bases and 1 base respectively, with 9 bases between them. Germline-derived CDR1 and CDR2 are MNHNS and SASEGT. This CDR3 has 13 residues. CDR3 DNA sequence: TGTGCCAGCAGCCTGACAGAGAACACTGAAGCTTTCTTT. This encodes CASSLTENTEAFF.

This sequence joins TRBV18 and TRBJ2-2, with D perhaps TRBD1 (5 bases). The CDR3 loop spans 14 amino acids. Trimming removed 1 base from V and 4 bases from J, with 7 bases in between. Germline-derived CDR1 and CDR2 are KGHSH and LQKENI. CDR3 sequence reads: CASSPQGSTGELFF. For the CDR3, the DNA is TGTGCCAGCTCACCACAGGGGTCCACCGGGGAGCTGTTTTTT.

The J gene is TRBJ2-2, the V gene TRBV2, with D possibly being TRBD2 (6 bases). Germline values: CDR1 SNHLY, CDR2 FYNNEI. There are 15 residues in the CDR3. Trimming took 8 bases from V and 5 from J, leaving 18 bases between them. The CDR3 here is CASGTTSTGTGELFF. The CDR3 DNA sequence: TGTGCCAGCGGTACAACTAGCACGGGGACCGGGGAGCTGTTTTTT.

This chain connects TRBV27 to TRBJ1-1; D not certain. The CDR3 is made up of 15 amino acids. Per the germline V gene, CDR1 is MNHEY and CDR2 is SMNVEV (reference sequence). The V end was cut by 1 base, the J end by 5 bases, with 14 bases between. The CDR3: CASSLLGGYGTEAFF. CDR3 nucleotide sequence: TGTGCCAGCAGTTTATTAGGAGGTTATGGGACTGAAGCTTTCTTT.

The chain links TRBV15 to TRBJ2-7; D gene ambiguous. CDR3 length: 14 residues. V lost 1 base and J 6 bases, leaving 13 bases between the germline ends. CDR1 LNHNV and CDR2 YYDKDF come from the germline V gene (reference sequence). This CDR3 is CATSRAGFYGEQYF. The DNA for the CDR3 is TGTGCCACCAGCAGAGCCGGTTTTTATGGCGAGCAGTACTTC.

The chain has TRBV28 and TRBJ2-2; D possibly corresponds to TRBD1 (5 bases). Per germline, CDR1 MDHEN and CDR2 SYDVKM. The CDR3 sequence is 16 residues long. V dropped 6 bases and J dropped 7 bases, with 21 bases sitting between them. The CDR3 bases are TGTGCCAGCAGCTCTAAACCCGGACAACAAAGCGGGGAGCTGTTTTTT. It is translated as CASSSKPGQQSGELFF.

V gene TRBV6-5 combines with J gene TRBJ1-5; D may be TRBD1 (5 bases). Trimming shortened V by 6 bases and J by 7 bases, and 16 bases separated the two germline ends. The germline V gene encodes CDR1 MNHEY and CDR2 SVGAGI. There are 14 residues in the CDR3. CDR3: CASSPGGGRQPQHF. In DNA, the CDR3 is TGTGCCAGCAGCCCCGGGGGGGGAAGACAGCCCCAGCATTTT.

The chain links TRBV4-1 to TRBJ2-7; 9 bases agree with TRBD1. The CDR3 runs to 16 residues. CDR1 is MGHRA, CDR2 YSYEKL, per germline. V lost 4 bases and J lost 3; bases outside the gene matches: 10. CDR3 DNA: TGCGCCAGCAGCCCCGAACCGGGACAGGGTAACTACGAGCAGTACTTC. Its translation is CASSPEPGQGNYEQYF.

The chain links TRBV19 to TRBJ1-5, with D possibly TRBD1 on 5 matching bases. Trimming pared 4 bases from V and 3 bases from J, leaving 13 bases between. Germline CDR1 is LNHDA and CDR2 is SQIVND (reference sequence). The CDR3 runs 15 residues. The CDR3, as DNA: TGTGCCAGTAGTAGCCTTGGGACTAACAATCAGCCCCAGCATTTT. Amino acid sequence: CASSSLGTNNQPQHF.

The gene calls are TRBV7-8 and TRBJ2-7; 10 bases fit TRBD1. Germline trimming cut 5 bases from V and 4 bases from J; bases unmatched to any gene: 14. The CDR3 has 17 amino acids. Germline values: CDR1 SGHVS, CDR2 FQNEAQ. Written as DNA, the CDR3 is TGTGCCAGCAGCCAGGGGCGGGACAGGGGATCTAGATACGAGCAGTACTTC. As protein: CASSQGRDRGSRYEQYF.

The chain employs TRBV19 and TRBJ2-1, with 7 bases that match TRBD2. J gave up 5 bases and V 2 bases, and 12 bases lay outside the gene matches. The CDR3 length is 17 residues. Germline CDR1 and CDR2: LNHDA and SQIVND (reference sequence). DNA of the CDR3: TGTGCCAGTAGTATAATCCAGGGAGGCGGGAGAAACAATGAGCAGTTCTTC. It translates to CASSIIQGGGRNNEQFF.

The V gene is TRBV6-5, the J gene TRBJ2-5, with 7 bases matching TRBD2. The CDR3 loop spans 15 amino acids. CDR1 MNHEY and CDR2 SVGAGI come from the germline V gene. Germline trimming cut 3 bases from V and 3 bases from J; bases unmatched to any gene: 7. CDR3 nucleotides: TGTGCCAGCAGTTATCAACGGGCGGGAGAAGAGACCCAGTACTTC. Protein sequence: CASSYQRAGEETQYF.

CDR3 bases: TGCAGCTCAGCGGGTATAACGAGCACTGAAGCTTTCTTT. Its protein is CSSAGITSTEAFF. The gene calls are TRBV29-1 and TRBJ1-1; D gene uncertain. Trimming removed 8 bases at V and 4 bases at J, with 17 bases between. This CDR3 contains 13 residues. Germline CDR1 SQVTM, CDR2 ANQGSEA.

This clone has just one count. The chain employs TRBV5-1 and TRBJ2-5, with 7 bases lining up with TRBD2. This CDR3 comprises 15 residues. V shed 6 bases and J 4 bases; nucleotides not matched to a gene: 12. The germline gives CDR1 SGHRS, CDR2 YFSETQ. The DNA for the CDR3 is TGCGCCAGCACTCGCGGCGGGAGTCGGGGAGAGACCCAGTACTTC. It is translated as CASTRGGSRGETQYF.

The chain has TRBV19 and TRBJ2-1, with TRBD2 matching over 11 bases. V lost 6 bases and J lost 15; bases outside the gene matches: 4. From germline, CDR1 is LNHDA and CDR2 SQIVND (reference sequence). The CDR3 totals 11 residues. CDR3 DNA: TGTGCCAGTAGGCTAGCGGGAGGTCCGTTCTTC. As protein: CASRLAGGPFF.

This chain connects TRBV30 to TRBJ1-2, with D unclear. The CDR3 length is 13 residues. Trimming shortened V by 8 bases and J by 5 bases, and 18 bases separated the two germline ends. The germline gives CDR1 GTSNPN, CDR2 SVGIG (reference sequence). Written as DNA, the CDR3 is TGTGCCCGTGACTCCCGGGAGGATTATGGCTACACCTTC. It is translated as CARDSREDYGYTF. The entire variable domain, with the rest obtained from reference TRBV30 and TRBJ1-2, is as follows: SQTIHQWPATLVQPVGSPLSLECTVEGTSNPNLYWYRQAAGRGLQLLFYSVGIGQISSEVPQNLSASRPQDRQFILSSKKLLLSDSGFYLCARDSREDYGYTFGSGTRLTVV.

The CDR3: CASSVGATATYEQYF. The CDR3, as DNA: TGTGCCAGCAGCGTAGGAGCGACTGCCACCTACGAGCAGTACTTC. The V gene is TRBV9, the J gene TRBJ2-7; D is ambiguous. CDR1 SGDLS and CDR2 YYNGEE come from the germline V gene. Trimming removed 0 bases at V and 2 bases at J, with 12 bases between. CDR3 length: 15 amino acids.

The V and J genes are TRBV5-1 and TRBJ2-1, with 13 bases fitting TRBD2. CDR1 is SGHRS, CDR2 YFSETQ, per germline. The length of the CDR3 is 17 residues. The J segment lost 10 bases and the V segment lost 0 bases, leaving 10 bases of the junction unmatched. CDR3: CASSLGNGLAGVKEQFF. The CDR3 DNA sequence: TGCGCCAGCAGCTTGGGGAACGGACTAGCGGGAGTGAAGGAGCAGTTCTTC. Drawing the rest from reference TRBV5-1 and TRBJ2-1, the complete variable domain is KAGVTQTPRYLIKTRGQQVTLSCSPISGHRSVSWYQQTPGQGLQFLFEYFSETQRNKGNFPGRFSGRQFSNSRSEMNVSTLELGDSALYLCASSLGNGLAGVKEQFFGPGTRLTVL.

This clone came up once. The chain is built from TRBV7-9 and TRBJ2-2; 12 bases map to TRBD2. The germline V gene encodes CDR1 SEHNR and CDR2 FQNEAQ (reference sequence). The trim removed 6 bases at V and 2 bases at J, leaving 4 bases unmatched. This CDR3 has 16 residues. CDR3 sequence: CASSWTSGTNTGELFF. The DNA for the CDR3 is TGTGCCAGCAGTTGGACTAGCGGGACTAACACCGGGGAGCTGTTTTTT.

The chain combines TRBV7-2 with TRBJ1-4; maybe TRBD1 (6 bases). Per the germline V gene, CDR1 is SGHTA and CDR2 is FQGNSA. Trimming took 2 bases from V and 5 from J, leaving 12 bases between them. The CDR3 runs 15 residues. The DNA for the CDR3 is TGTGCCAGCAGCTTATATCAGGGGCCGAATGAAAAACTGTTTTTT. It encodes CASSLYQGPNEKLFF.

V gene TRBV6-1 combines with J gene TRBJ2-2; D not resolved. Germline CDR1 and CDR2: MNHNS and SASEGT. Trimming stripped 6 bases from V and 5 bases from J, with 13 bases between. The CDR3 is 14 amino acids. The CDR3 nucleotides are TGTGCCAGCAGCTTCTCGACTGAGACCGGGGAGCTGTTTTTT. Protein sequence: CASSFSTETGELFF.

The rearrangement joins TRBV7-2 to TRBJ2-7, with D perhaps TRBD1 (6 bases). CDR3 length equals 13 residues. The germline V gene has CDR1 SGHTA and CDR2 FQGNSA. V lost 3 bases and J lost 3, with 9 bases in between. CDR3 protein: CASSFARGYEQYF. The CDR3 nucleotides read TGTGCCAGCAGCTTCGCCAGGGGCTACGAGCAGTACTTC.

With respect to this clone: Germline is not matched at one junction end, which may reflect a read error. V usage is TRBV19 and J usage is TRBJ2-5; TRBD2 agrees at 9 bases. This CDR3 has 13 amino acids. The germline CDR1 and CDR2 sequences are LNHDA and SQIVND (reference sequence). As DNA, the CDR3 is TGTGCCAGTAGCATAGCGGGAGAAGAGACCCAGTACTTC. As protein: CASSIAGEETQYF. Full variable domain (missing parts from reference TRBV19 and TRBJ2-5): DGGITQSPKYLFRKEGQNVTLSCEQNLNHDAMYWYRQDPGQGLRLIYYSQIVNDFQKGDIAEGYSVSREKKESFPLTVTSAQKNPTAFYLCASSIAGEETQYFGPGTRLLVL.

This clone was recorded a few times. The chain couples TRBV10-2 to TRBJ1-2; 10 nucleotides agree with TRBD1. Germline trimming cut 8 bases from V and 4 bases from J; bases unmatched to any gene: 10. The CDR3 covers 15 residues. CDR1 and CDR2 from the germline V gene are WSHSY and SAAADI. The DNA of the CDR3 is TGCGCCAGCTCCGCCGGGACAGGGGAGTCCTATGGCTACACCTTC. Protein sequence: CASSAGTGESYGYTF.

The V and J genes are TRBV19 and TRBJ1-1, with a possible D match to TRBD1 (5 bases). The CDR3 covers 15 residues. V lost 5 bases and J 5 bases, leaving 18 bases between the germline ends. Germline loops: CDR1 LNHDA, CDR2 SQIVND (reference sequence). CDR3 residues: CASSSPGERRTEAFF. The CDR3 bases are TGTGCCAGTAGTTCCCCGGGGGAAAGGCGGACTGAAGCTTTCTTT.

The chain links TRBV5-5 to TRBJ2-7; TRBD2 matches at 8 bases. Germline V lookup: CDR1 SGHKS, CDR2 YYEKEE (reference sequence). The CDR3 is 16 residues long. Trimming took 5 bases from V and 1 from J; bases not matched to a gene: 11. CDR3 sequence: CASRPLIAGTSYEQYF. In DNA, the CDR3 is TGTGCCAGCAGGCCGTTGATAGCGGGGACGTCCTACGAGCAGTACTTC. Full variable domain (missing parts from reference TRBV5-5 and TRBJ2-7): DAGVTQSPTHLIKTRGQQVTLRCSPISGHKSVSWYQQVLGQGPQFIFQYYEKEERGRGNFPDRFSARQFPNYSSELNVNALLLGDSALYLCASRPLIAGTSYEQYFGPGTRLTVT.

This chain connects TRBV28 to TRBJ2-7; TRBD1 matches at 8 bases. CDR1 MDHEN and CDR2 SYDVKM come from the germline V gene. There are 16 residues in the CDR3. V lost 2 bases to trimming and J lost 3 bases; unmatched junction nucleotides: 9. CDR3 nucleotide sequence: TGTGCCAGCAGTTTAGCGGTGCTGACAGGGGACTACGAGCAGTACTTC. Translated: CASSLAVLTGDYEQYF.

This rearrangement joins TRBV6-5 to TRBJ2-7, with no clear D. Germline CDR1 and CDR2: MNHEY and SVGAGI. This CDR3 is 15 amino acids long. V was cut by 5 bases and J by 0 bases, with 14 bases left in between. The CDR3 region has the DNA TGTGCCAGCAGTACCGGTGGAGTGAGCTCCTACGAGCAGTACTTC. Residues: CASSTGGVSSYEQYF.

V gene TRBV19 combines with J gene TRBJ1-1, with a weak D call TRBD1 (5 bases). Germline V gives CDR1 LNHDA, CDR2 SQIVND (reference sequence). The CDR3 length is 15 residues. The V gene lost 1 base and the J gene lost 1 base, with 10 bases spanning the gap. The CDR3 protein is CASSIVGARNTEAFF. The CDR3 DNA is TGTGCCAGTAGTATAGTTGGGGCAAGGAACACTGAAGCTTTCTTT.